The following is a T cell receptor beta chain sequence with its context. Antigen unknown. The record originates from a study of cytomegalovirus exposure and HLA in healthy donors. In the PCR, 60 Vbeta and 13 Jbeta primers were used. Sequenced by immunoSEQ multiplex PCR; TCRdb stores in-frame clones only, minus some. This sample yields a few hundred thousand clones, of which 70% to 90% are seen a single time; roughly 3.1% belongs to the top ten. Germline V gene lookup returns CDR1 MGHRA and CDR2 YSYEKL. The CDR3 has 16 amino acids. The junction had 3 bases not matched to a gene; V was cut back by 5 bases and J by 0 bases. General study points: Presence/absence analysis assumed near-uniform sequencing depth across donors. When analyzed later, a missense DCLRE1C variant was found to be linked to TCR beta V- and J-gene trimming.

Sequencing was done on a sample of PBMCs. V gene TRBV4-1 combines with J gene TRBJ1-6; 8 bases line up with TRBD1. The sequence was obtained from a man aged 25 to 40 in good health and CMV-seronegative. The CDR3 sequence: CASSDRGRSYNSPLHF. DNA of the CDR3: TGCGCCAGCAGCGACAGGGGCCGCTCCTATAATTCACCCCTCCACTTT.